This T cell receptor (beta chain) was captured by sequencing in a study of blood T cell repertoires in COVID-19. Study as a whole: The cDNA or gDNA used as material had been derived from T cells, B-cell-depleted T cells, or PBMCs.

Clones were read by immunoSEQ multiplex PCR, and TCRdb kept only the in-frame ones, dropping some. The table lists around 60,000 clones, 74% of them singletons. This CDR3 contains 13 residues. The V end was cut by 4 bases, the J end by 3 bases, with 10 bases between. CDR1 and CDR2 (germline): PRHDT, FYEKMQ (reference sequence). This TCR came from a woman older than 75 with acute or convalescent COVID-19. The gene calls are TRBV13 and TRBJ2-7; the D is unclear. Sequencing used peripheral blood. The CDR3 sequence: CASSSGSLYEQYF. The DNA of the CDR3 is TGTGCCAGCAGCTCCGGGTCTCTCTACGAGCAGTACTTC.